This T cell receptor (beta chain) emerged from a study of T cells after posttransplantation cyclophosphamide. Cyclophosphamide on days +3 and +4 followed busulfan-fludarabine conditioning and a marrow graft. Findings of the study overall: Blood and skin or GI T cell repertoires showed limited TRB overlap. Donor-recipient repertoire similarity was low at 1-2 months, rising over year one.

TCRdb's copy holds only in-frame clones and misses some; the assay was immunoSEQ multiplex PCR. Of more than 9,000 clones in the sample, roughly 86% were seen once. The CDR3 runs 13 residues. After removal of 6 bases from V and 2 bases from J, the junction contained 2 bases not matched to a gene. The germline CDR1 and CDR2 sequences are MNHEY and SMNVEV (reference sequence). Comments on this clone: The antigen is not known.

V gene TRBV27 combines with J gene TRBJ2-7; 9 bases are shared with TRBD1. Sequenced material: CD4+ T cells sorted from PBMCs, taken after allogeneic stem cell transplant with posttransplant cyclophosphamide. The source is a male patient aged 30 to 40 who received an allogeneic stem cell transplant from a related donor, was CMV-positive, and had acute GVHD only. Some T cells may originate from the graft donor. The CDR3 spells CASRRQGAYEQYF. The DNA for the CDR3 is TGTGCCAGCAGAAGACAGGGGGCCTACGAGCAGTACTTC.